Following are 30 T cell receptor beta chains from one sample sequenced in a study of T cell responses to AZD1222 COVID-19 vaccine. The method was immunoSEQ multiplex PCR; TCRdb's version includes in-frame clones alone and lacks a portion of them. Found here are roughly 120,000 clones, about 86% of them singletons; the top ten hold approximately 15%. The sequencing used peripheral blood, collected 28 days after the second AZD1222 dose. Receptor source: an adult who received the AZD1222 COVID-19 vaccine.

This clone was seen a few times. The J gene is TRBJ2-5, the V gene TRBV5-4, with D maybe TRBD2 (6 bases). The germline V and J ends were trimmed by 1 base and 5 bases, with 15 bases remaining between them. This CDR3 region has 15 residues. CDR1 and CDR2 from the germline V gene are SGHNT and YYREEE (reference sequence). The CDR3 DNA reads TGTGCCAGCAGCTTGTGGAGGGGAGGTGGCGAGACCCAGTACTTC. Its translation: CASSLWRGGGETQYF.

This clone was detected only a few times. The rearrangement links TRBV5-5 to TRBJ1-1; a weak D match, TRBD1 (6 bases). V was shortened by 6 bases and J by 5 bases, with 20 bases between the two germline ends. Germline values: CDR1 SGHKS, CDR2 YYEKEE (reference sequence). This CDR3 contains 15 residues. CDR3 bases: TGTGCCAGCATCGATCTTGAACAGGGATCGACTGAAGCTTTCTTT. Its protein is CASIDLEQGSTEAFF.

The sample holds a few counts of this clone. The chain uses TRBV18 and TRBJ2-3, with 10 nucleotides matching TRBD2. Per germline, CDR1 KGHSH and CDR2 LQKENI. This CDR3 contains 18 residues. Unmatched junction bases numbered 12, after V lost 3 bases and J lost 3 bases. In DNA, the CDR3 is TGTGCCAGCTCACCCCCGAGGAGCGGGAGGGTTTTAACAGATACGCAGTATTTT. Protein product: CASSPPRSGRVLTDTQYF. Based on the CDR3 plus reference TRBV18 and TRBJ2-3, the full variable domain is NAGVMQNPRHLVRRRGQEARLRCSPMKGHSHVYWYRQLPEEGLKFMVYLQKENIIDESGMPKERFSAEFPKEGPSILRIQQVVRGDSAAYFCASSPPRSGRVLTDTQYFGPGTRLTVL.

The genes are TRBV5-1 and TRBJ2-7, with a weak D call TRBD1 (7 bases). This CDR3 is 15 amino acids long. Trimming took off 4 bases at V and 1 base at J, with 15 bases between the two ends. Germline lookup yields CDR1 SGHRS and CDR2 YFSETQ. CDR3 coding DNA: TGCGCCAGCAGCCGGGGGACAGCCGATTCCTACGAGCAGTACTTC. It encodes CASSRGTADSYEQYF. Variable domain in full (rest from reference TRBV5-1 and TRBJ2-7): KAGVTQTPRYLIKTRGQQVTLSCSPISGHRSVSWYQQTPGQGLQFLFEYFSETQRNKGNFPGRFSGRQFSNSRSEMNVSTLELGDSALYLCASSRGTADSYEQYFGPGTRLTVT.

The DNA for the CDR3 is TGTGCCAGCAGTCCCCTCCGGGACAGGGCCAATCAGCCCCAGCATTTT. This gives the protein CASSPLRDRANQPQHF. V gene TRBV6-2 or TRBV6-3 combines with J gene TRBJ1-5, with 9 bases that match TRBD1. Unmatched junction bases numbered 8, after V lost 5 bases and J lost 3 bases. Germline CDR1 MNHEY, CDR2 SVGEGT. This CDR3 is built from 16 residues.

The V call is TRBV15, the J call TRBJ1-6, with no clear D. The CDR3 totals 15 residues. Germline V gene sequence: CDR1 LNHNV, CDR2 YYDKDF (reference sequence). Trimming shortened V by 0 bases and J by 9 bases, and 12 bases separated the two germline ends. CDR3 coding DNA: TGTGCCACCAGCAGAGAGGAGTTCGCAGGTTCACCCCTCCACTTT. Protein sequence: CATSREEFAGSPLHF.

The J gene is TRBJ2-2, the V gene TRBV19; 8 bases line up with TRBD2. V gave up 5 bases and J gave up 1 base; unmatched junction bases: 3. The CDR3 is made up of 15 amino acids. The germline V gene encodes CDR1 LNHDA and CDR2 SQIVND (reference sequence). The CDR3 loop reads CASSRAGGNTGELFF. In DNA form, the CDR3 reads TGTGCCAGTAGTCGGGCGGGAGGGAACACCGGGGAGCTGTTTTTT. The variable domain in full, completed from reference TRBV19 and TRBJ2-2, reads DGGITQSPKYLFRKEGQNVTLSCEQNLNHDAMYWYRQDPGQGLRLIYYSQIVNDFQKGDIAEGYSVSREKKESFPLTVTSAQKNPTAFYLCASSRAGGNTGELFFGEGSRLTVL.

The chain recombines TRBV30 with TRBJ1-5, with 7 bases aligning to TRBD1. In germline, CDR1 is GTSNPN, CDR2 SVGIG (reference sequence). This CDR3 is built from 13 residues. With V trimmed by 0 bases and J by 7 bases, 3 bases remained unmatched. As DNA, the CDR3 is TGTGCCTGGAGTGTACAAGGGGGCCAGCCCCAGCATTTT. This sequence encodes CAWSVQGGQPQHF.

The gene calls are TRBV18 and TRBJ1-4; 7 nucleotides agree with TRBD1. The CDR3 is made up of 15 amino acids. V lost 1 base and J lost 14; bases outside the gene matches: 13. The germline gives CDR1 KGHSH, CDR2 LQKENI. Written as DNA, the CDR3 is TGTGCCAGCTCACCACTGGCGCAGGGGGAGGTACAGCTGTTTTTT. Translation: CASSPLAQGEVQLFF.

The chain carries TRBV9 and TRBJ2-5; 7 bases fit TRBD1. The CDR3 is 15 amino acids. The junction had 4 bases not matched to a gene; V was cut back by 0 bases and J by 2 bases. CDR1 and CDR2 from the germline V gene are SGDLS and YYNGEE. CDR3 in DNA: TGTGCCAGCAGCGTAGAGGGACAGAATCAAGAGACCCAGTACTTC. It encodes CASSVEGQNQETQYF.

A word on this clone: Relative to the germline gene, one junction end is altered; a read error may explain this. The chain uses TRBV12-3 or TRBV12-4 and TRBJ1-2, with 7 bases fitting TRBD1. There are 13 residues in the CDR3. For the CDR3, the DNA is TGTGCCAGCAGTTTAGAAGGCATAAGGGGGCAAAGCTTC. It encodes CASSLEGIRGQSF.

The chain is built from TRBV6-1 and TRBJ2-2; a weak D match, TRBD2 (6 bases). V was trimmed by 0 bases and J by 2 bases, leaving 16 bases between them. The germline V gene has CDR1 MNHNS and CDR2 SASEGT. This CDR3 spans 18 amino acids. The CDR3 DNA reads as TGTGCCAGCAGTGAAGCGGAGGGGCACTCTAGCAACACCGGGGAGCTGTTTTTT. This translates into CASSEAEGHSSNTGELFF.

The chain couples TRBV7-2 to TRBJ2-1, with D unclear. V was cut by 6 bases and J by 9 bases, with 15 bases left in between. The germline V gene encodes CDR1 SGHTA and CDR2 FQGNSA. CDR3 length equals 13 residues. Here the CDR3 DNA reads TGTGCCAGCAGGGGATCTTCGGTCGGTGAGCAGTTCTTC. It encodes CASRGSSVGEQFF.

About this clone: This sample also contains other DNA sequences that code for the same CDR3. The genes are TRBV7-9 and TRBJ1-5; D unresolved. V was clipped by 0 bases and J by 4 bases, with 7 bases between them. Germline loops: CDR1 SEHNR, CDR2 FQNEAQ (reference sequence). This CDR3 contains 14 residues. The CDR3, as DNA: TGTGCCAGCAGCTTAGCAGGGCCAAATCAGCCCCAGCATTTT. Amino acid sequence: CASSLAGPNQPQHF.

The CDR3 sequence: CASSQGAVYGYTF. The CDR3 coding sequence is TGTGCCAGCAGCCAAGGGGCTGTGTATGGCTACACCTTC. The chain combines TRBV3-1 (or the pseudogene TRBV3-2) with TRBJ1-2; D gene unclear. This CDR3 is built from 13 residues. Germline CDR1 reads LGHDT; CDR2 reads YNNKEL (reference sequence). V lost 1 base and J lost 5, with 8 bases in between.

The chain joins TRBV2 to TRBJ2-3, with 13 bases that match TRBD2. Germline V CDR1 and CDR2: SNHLY, FYNNEI. V shed 10 bases, J shed 6 bases, and the junction held 16 bases outside the gene matches. The CDR3 spans 17 residues. CDR3 region: CAIDLKTSGRARDTQYF. The CDR3 DNA is TGTGCCATCGACCTGAAAACTAGCGGGAGGGCTCGGGATACGCAGTATTTT.

DNA of the CDR3: TGTGCCAGTAGTATAGAGAGGGATCAGCCCCAGCATTTT. Its translation is CASSIERDQPQHF. The V gene is TRBV19, the J gene TRBJ1-5; D is unclear. The germline V and J ends were trimmed by 0 bases and 5 bases, with 5 bases remaining between them. CDR1 and CDR2 (germline): LNHDA, SQIVND (reference sequence). The CDR3 is 13 amino acids. The whole variable domain, filled in from reference TRBV19 and TRBJ1-5, reads DGGITQSPKYLFRKEGQNVTLSCEQNLNHDAMYWYRQDPGQGLRLIYYSQIVNDFQKGDIAEGYSVSREKKESFPLTVTSAQKNPTAFYLCASSIERDQPQHFGDGTRLSIL.

The chain couples TRBV5-6 to TRBJ2-3; D might be TRBD2 (5 bases). The V gene lost 1 base and the J gene lost 0 bases, with 15 bases spanning the gap. The CDR3 contains 17 residues. Germline loops: CDR1 SGHDT, CDR2 YYEEEE. In nucleotides, the CDR3 is TGTGCCAGCAGCTTGCCCGGACTTAGCGTTAGCACAGATACGCAGTATTTT. Residues: CASSLPGLSVSTDTQYF.

V gene TRBV18 combines with J gene TRBJ1-6; no definite D call. V was pared by 2 bases and J by 5 bases, with 13 bases between. The CDR3 consists of 16 residues. Germline V CDR1 and CDR2: KGHSH, LQKENI. CDR3 protein: CASSPFAGVNNSPLHF. The CDR3 bases are TGTGCCAGCTCACCATTTGCCGGGGTGAATAATTCACCCCTCCACTTT.

V gene TRBV9 combines with J gene TRBJ1-2, with D maybe TRBD1 (5 bases). The CDR3 runs to 16 residues. V lost 6 bases and J 1 base, leaving 19 bases between the germline ends. Germline values: CDR1 SGDLS, CDR2 YYNGEE. CDR3 sequence (DNA): TGTGCCAGCACCGCCACCCCGGGACTGATTAACTATGGCTACACCTTC. It specifies CASTATPGLINYGYTF.

CDR3 amino acids: CASSQVSGAGDEQYF. CDR3 bases: TGTGCCAGCAGCCAAGTCTCGGGGGCCGGGGACGAGCAGTACTTC. This rearrangement joins TRBV3-1 (or the pseudogene TRBV3-2) to TRBJ2-7; D may be TRBD1 or TRBD2 (6 bases each). Germline CDR1 reads LGHDT; CDR2 reads YNNKEL (reference sequence). V lost 1 base to trimming and J lost 5 bases, with 15 bases between them. The CDR3 has 15 residues.

This sequence joins TRBV6-5 and TRBJ2-7; D unresolved. V lost 6 bases, J lost 1 base, and 7 bases lay in between. The CDR3 runs to 12 residues. Germline V lookup: CDR1 MNHEY, CDR2 SVGAGI. The DNA of the CDR3 is TGTGCCAGCAGCCCCAATTCCTACGAGCAGTACTTC. Its protein product is CASSPNSYEQYF.

This chain links TRBV2 with TRBJ2-5, with D unresolved. The germline V gene has CDR1 SNHLY and CDR2 FYNNEI. Trimming took off 7 bases at V and 2 bases at J, with 11 bases between the two ends. The CDR3 runs 13 residues. The DNA for the CDR3 is TGTGCCAGCAATCAACTACGACAAGAGACCCAGTACTTC. As protein: CASNQLRQETQYF.

V gene TRBV7-2 combines with J gene TRBJ1-2; unclear D gene. Germline V gene data show CDR1 as SGHTA and CDR2 as FQGNSA. V was pared by 0 bases and J by 4 bases, with 12 bases between. The CDR3 is 15 amino acids. This chain's CDR3 is CASSLATAWSYGYTF. CDR3 nucleotide sequence: TGTGCCAGCAGCTTAGCCACAGCATGGAGCTATGGCTACACCTTC. Combining the CDR3 with reference TRBV7-2 and TRBJ1-2 gives the whole variable domain GAGVSQSPSNKVTEKGKDVELRCDPISGHTALYWYRQSLGQGLEFLIYFQGNSAPDKSGLPSDRFSAERTGGSVSTLTIQRTQQEDSAVYLCASSLATAWSYGYTFGSGTRLTVV.

The chain uses TRBV5-1 and TRBJ1-1; TRBD1 agrees at 9 bases. This CDR3 has 14 residues. Germline values: CDR1 SGHRS, CDR2 YFSETQ. The V gene end was trimmed by 4 bases and the J gene end by 4 bases; junction bases not matched to a gene: 5. Here the CDR3 reads CASSLSQGATEAFF. In nucleotides, the CDR3 is TGCGCCAGCAGCCTCTCACAGGGGGCCACTGAAGCTTTCTTT.

The rearrangement joins TRBV28 to TRBJ2-5, with 10 bases identical to TRBD1. CDR3 length: 16 residues. Germline V gene lookup returns CDR1 MDHEN and CDR2 SYDVKM. V lost 6 bases to trimming and J lost 2 bases; unmatched junction nucleotides: 9. CDR3 bases: TGTGCCAGCAGAAAACATTTGGACAGGGGGCAAGAGACCCAGTACTTC. Protein: CASRKHLDRGQETQYF.

This clone was counted once. The gene calls are TRBV7-9 and TRBJ1-6; the D is unclear. CDR1 is SEHNR and CDR2 is FQNEAQ in the germline V gene (reference sequence). V was shortened by 2 bases and J by 6 bases, with 11 bases between the two germline ends. The CDR3 has 15 amino acids. The CDR3 is CASSLRPQTNSPLHF. The CDR3 nucleotides are TGTGCCAGCAGCTTACGGCCTCAGACTAATTCACCCCTCCACTTT. The whole variable domain, remainder taken from reference TRBV7-9 and TRBJ1-6, is DTGVSQNPRHKITKRGQNVTFRCDPISEHNRLYWYRQTLGQGPEFLTYFQNEAQLEKSRLLSDRFSAERPKGSFSTLEIQRTEQGDSAMYLCASSLRPQTNSPLHFGNGTRLTVT.

The chain couples TRBV5-4 to TRBJ1-2; a weak D match, TRBD1 (6 bases). With 3 bases removed from V and 6 bases from J, the gap between germline ends came to 9 bases. In germline, CDR1 is SGHNT, CDR2 YYREEE (reference sequence). The CDR3 spans 12 residues. The CDR3 protein is CASSWGRDGYTF. The CDR3 bases are TGTGCCAGCAGCTGGGGGCGCGATGGCTACACCTTC.

The CDR3 sequence: CASSLRVGSSYNEQFF. CDR3 sequence (DNA): TGCGCCAGCAGCCTACGAGTGGGGAGCTCCTACAATGAGCAGTTCTTC. The V gene is TRBV4-1, the J gene TRBJ2-1, with D perhaps TRBD2 (5 bases). The germline gives CDR1 MGHRA, CDR2 YSYEKL. The V and J ends lost 4 bases and 0 bases respectively, with 13 bases between them. CDR3 length: 16 residues.

This sequence joins TRBV4-1 and TRBJ1-2; D possibly corresponds to TRBD1 (5 bases). The CDR3 is made up of 15 amino acids. Trimming left V 3 bases short and J 5 bases short, with 16 bases between. Germline CDR1 MGHRA, CDR2 YSYEKL. The CDR3 region has the DNA TGCGCCAGCAGCCATGCCGCAGGGAGGGATTATGGCTACACCTTC. Translation gives CASSHAAGRDYGYTF.